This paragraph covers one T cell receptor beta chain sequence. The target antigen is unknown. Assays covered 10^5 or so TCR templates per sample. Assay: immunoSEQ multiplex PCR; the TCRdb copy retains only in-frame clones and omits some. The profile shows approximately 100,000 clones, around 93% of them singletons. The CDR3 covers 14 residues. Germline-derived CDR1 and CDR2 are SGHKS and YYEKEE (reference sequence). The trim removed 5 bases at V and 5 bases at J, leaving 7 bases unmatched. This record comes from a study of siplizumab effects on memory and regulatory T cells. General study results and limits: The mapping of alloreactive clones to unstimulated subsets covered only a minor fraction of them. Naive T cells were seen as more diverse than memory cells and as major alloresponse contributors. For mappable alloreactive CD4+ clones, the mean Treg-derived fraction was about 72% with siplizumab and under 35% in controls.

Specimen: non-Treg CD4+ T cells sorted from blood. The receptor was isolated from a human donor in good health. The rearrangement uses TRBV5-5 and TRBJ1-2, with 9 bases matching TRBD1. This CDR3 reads CASSYETGGYGYTF. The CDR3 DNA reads TGTGCCAGCAGTTATGAGACAGGGGGGTATGGCTACACCTTC. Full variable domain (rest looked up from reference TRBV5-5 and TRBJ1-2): DAGVTQSPTHLIKTRGQQVTLRCSPISGHKSVSWYQQVLGQGPQFIFQYYEKEERGRGNFPDRFSARQFPNYSSELNVNALLLGDSALYLCASSYETGGYGYTFGSGTRLTVV.